This T cell receptor (beta chain) was obtained from a study of blood T cells in healthy people across ages. On the study more broadly: There was about one barcoded beta molecule captured by template switching per two T cells.

Combining a sample-barcoded 5' primer with a J-beta primer mix, a second PCR ran for roughly 7 to 11 cycles. TCRdb itself ran the 5' RACE reads through MiXCR, one entry per CDR3 protein. The sample shows about 680,000 distinct CDR3 sequences, 49% of them seen only once. Trimming took 6 bases from V and 6 from J, leaving 17 bases between them. CDR1 is DFQATT, CDR2 SNEGSKA, per germline (reference sequence). This CDR3 has 14 amino acids. Sequencing input: blood. This TCR came from a woman aged 55-69 years in good health. The V gene is TRBV20-1, the J gene TRBJ2-2; the D gene is possibly TRBD1 (7 bases). The CDR3 protein is CSARDSGGPGELFF. DNA of the CDR3: TGCAGTGCCCGGGACAGTGGGGGGCCCGGGGAGCTGTTTTTT.